The rows below give T cell receptor beta chains drawn from one sample of a study of identical twins. TCRdb re-analysed the 5' RACE reads in MiXCR, keeping a single row per CDR3 protein. The data show fewer than 250,000 distinct CDR3 sequences, about 7.5% seen once. The same data also went into a second study, on yellow fever vaccine responses in identical twins.

The sequenced material came from CD8+ T cells sorted from blood. The receptors come from a woman aged 18 to 35 in good health. CDR3s include the opening cysteine and the closing phenylalanine or tryptophan. Each record gives: J gene, V gene, D gene, clone size, CDR3 protein, CDR3 DNA. The D gene is left open where the match is weak. Clone size is stated in some rows and not others, as once, few, many or a class when expanded.

>TRBJ2-1|TRBV20-1|-|many
CSARESVIGDNEQFF
TGCAGTGCTAGGGAGAGCGTGATTGGGGACAATGAGCAGTTCTTC
>TRBJ1-1|TRBV12-3/TRBV12-4|TRBD1|-
CASSIVPGQDEAFF
TGTGCCAGCAGTATCGTCCCGGGACAGGACGAAGCTTTCTTT
>TRBJ1-4|TRBV4-1|-|many
CASSQERVANEKLFF
TGCGCCAGCAGCCAAGAAAGGGTGGCTAATGAAAAACTGTTTTTT
>TRBJ2-5|TRBV5-6|TRBD2|-
CASSSGGSPETQYF
TGTGCCAGCAGCTCGGGGGGTAGCCCAGAGACCCAGTACTTC
>TRBJ2-5|TRBV9|TRBD2|many
CASSVSGGPQETQYF
TGTGCCAGCAGCGTTAGCGGGGGGCCCCAAGAGACCCAGTACTTC
>TRBJ2-7|TRBV28|-|-
CASSIQRNHEQYF
TGTGCCAGCAGTATTCAGCGTAACCACGAGCAGTACTTC
>TRBJ2-7|TRBV6-5|-|-
CASSYSRLEVREQYF
TGTGCCAGCAGTTACTCGAGACTAGAAGTGCGCGAGCAGTACTTC
>TRBJ1-1|TRBV4-1|-|-
CASSRTGTTNTEAFF
TGCGCCAGCAGCCGCACCGGGACAACGAACACTGAAGCTTTCTTT
>TRBJ1-2|TRBV5-5|-|few
CASSLYLDGYTF
TGTGCCAGCAGCTTATATCTGGACGGCTACACCTTC
>TRBJ1-6|TRBV27|-|few
CASSLTERSPLHF
TGTGCCAGCAGTCTTACAGAGCGCTCACCCCTCCACTTT
>TRBJ2-1|TRBV12-3/TRBV12-4|TRBD2|few
CASSLTSGIYNEQFF
TGTGCCAGCAGTTTAACTAGCGGCATCTACAATGAGCAGTTCTTC
>TRBJ1-1|TRBV6-5|-|-
CASSYSDGAEAFF
TGTGCCAGCAGTTACTCGGATGGTGCTGAAGCTTTCTTT
>TRBJ1-4|TRBV28|-|few
CASSPGEEKLFF
TGTGCCAGCAGCCCGGGGGAGGAAAAACTGTTTTTT
>TRBJ2-5|TRBV15|-|many
CATRAEETQYF
TGTGCCACCAGGGCCGAAGAGACCCAGTACTTC
>TRBJ1-1|TRBV5-1|-|many
CASSPDSMNTEAFF
TGCGCCAGCAGCCCGGACAGTATGAACACTGAAGCTTTCTTT
>TRBJ2-2|TRBV20-1|TRBD2|many
CSASPSGDTGELFF
TGCAGTGCTAGCCCTAGCGGGGACACCGGGGAGCTGTTTTTT
>TRBJ2-1|TRBV28|TRBD2|-
CASSGELAGENEQFF
TGTGCCAGCAGCGGGGAACTAGCGGGGGAAAATGAGCAGTTCTTC
>TRBJ1-1|TRBV4-1|-|many
CASSQAVGGDVAFF
TGCGCCAGCAGCCAAGCAGTCGGGGGGGACGTCGCTTTCTTT
>TRBJ1-1|TRBV27|-|-
CASSPPPTGNTEAFF
TGTGCCAGCAGTCCCCCCCCGACCGGGAACACTGAAGCTTTCTTT
>TRBJ2-2|TRBV27|-|many
CASSLRVAGELFF
TGTGCCAGCAGTTTACGGGTTGCCGGGGAGCTGTTTTTT
>TRBJ2-2|TRBV2|TRBD2|few
CASSEAPLAGGKMNTGELFF
TGTGCCAGCAGTGAAGCCCCACTAGCGGGGGGAAAGATGAACACCGGGGAGCTGTTTTTT
>TRBJ2-1|TRBV29-1|TRBD2|-
CSVEIGAGVGGEQFF
TGCAGCGTTGAAATCGGGGCGGGAGTGGGCGGTGAGCAGTTCTTC
>TRBJ2-7|TRBV20-1|-|-
CSANSGKTGSYEQYF
TGCAGTGCTAACAGTGGGAAAACCGGATCCTACGAGCAGTACTTC
>TRBJ1-1|TRBV5-6|-|many
CASSLSHTEAFF
TGTGCCAGCAGCTTGTCTCACACTGAAGCTTTCTTT
>TRBJ2-1|TRBV3-1|-|few
CASSPLGYEQFF
TGTGCCAGCAGCCCTTTGGGTTATGAGCAGTTCTTC
>TRBJ1-1|TRBV29-1|-|-
CSVEDLWSEAFF
TGCAGCGTTGAAGATTTGTGGAGTGAAGCTTTCTTT
>TRBJ2-2|TRBV15|TRBD1|many
CATSRARWTGGFGELFF
TGTGCCACCAGCAGGGCCCGTTGGACAGGGGGTTTCGGGGAGCTGTTTTTT
>TRBJ1-1|TRBV9|-|many
CASSAGLGEAFF
TGTGCCAGCAGCGCCGGGTTGGGTGAAGCTTTCTTT
>TRBJ1-1|TRBV12-3/TRBV12-4|-|-
CASMGRPNTEAFF
TGTGCCAGCATGGGGAGGCCGAACACTGAAGCTTTCTTT
>TRBJ1-1|TRBV11-1|TRBD1|few
CASSLAGGTGSTLDTEAFF
TGTGCCAGCAGCTTAGCTGGAGGGACAGGATCCACCTTGGACACTGAAGCTTTCTTT
>TRBJ1-3|TRBV28|TRBD1|-
CAGQGDGNTIYF
TGTGCCGGACAGGGGGACGGAAACACCATATATTTT
>TRBJ1-2|TRBV5-5|TRBD1|many
CASSLRRGPSHHYGYTF
TGTGCCAGCAGCTTGAGGAGGGGGCCATCCCATCACTATGGCTACACCTTC
>TRBJ2-2|TRBV2|-|few
CASSEWPDTGELFF
TGTGCCAGCAGTGAGTGGCCAGACACCGGGGAGCTGTTTTTT
>TRBJ2-7|TRBV20-1|TRBD1|few
CSARPGQGAIEQYF
TGCAGTGCTAGACCGGGACAGGGGGCGATCGAGCAGTACTTC
>TRBJ2-7|TRBV2|TRBD2|few
CASRSPGLAVSPTDEQYF
TGTGCCAGCAGGTCACCGGGACTAGCGGTCTCTCCTACGGACGAGCAGTACTTC
>TRBJ2-1|TRBV5-1|-|-
CASRPVGEVGEQFF
TGCGCCAGCAGACCCGTGGGGGAGGTCGGGGAGCAGTTCTTC
>TRBJ1-6|TRBV20-1|TRBD1|few
CSARSATGHGSPLHF
TGCAGTGCTAGAAGCGCGACAGGGCATGGTTCACCCCTCCACTTT
>TRBJ1-3|TRBV12-5|-|few
CASGEPEDTIYF
TGTGCTAGTGGGGAACCGGAGGACACCATATATTTT
>TRBJ1-5|TRBV5-6|-|-
CASSLGQLNQPQHF
TGTGCCAGCAGCTTGGGACAGCTCAATCAGCCCCAGCATTTT
>TRBJ2-1|TRBV27|TRBD2|-
CASSFLRGGHNEQFF
TGTGCCAGCAGTTTCCTGCGGGGGGGTCACAATGAGCAGTTCTTC